Listed below are T cell receptor beta chains from one sample, sequenced in a study of CD8 T cells in Susac syndrome. MiXCR, applied by TCRdb to the immunoSEQ multiplex PCR reads, yields one record per CDR3 protein. This table holds about 130,000 distinct CDR3 sequences, 80% to 95% found once. Material for sequencing was CD8+ T cells from PBMCs. These receptors were obtained from a human donor with multiple sclerosis. Each CDR3 is given with its conserved first and last residue. Each record gives: D gene, clone size, V gene, J gene, CDR3 protein, CDR3 DNA. A D gene is named only where the DNA matches it firmly. The size entry is marked missing in some rows and otherwise reads once, few, many or a size class.

>TRBD2|.|TRBV15|TRBJ2-5
CATSKPSGEETQYF
TGTGCCACCAGTAAACCTAGCGGGGAAGAGACCCAGTACTTC
>TRBD1|.|TRBV29-1|TRBJ2-5
CSVSGQGGTQYF
TGCAGCGTCTCGGGACAGGGGGGGACCCAGTACTTC
>TRBD2|.|TRBV20-1|TRBJ2-5
CSARDQGSGWKETQYF
TGCAGTGCTAGAGATCAGGGTAGCGGGTGGAAAGAGACCCAGTACTTC
>TRBD2|.|TRBV13|TRBJ2-1
CASSPRSGSSYNEQFF
TGTGCCAGCAGCCCACGCAGCGGGAGCTCCTACAATGAGCAGTTCTTC
>.|.|TRBV27|TRBJ2-5
CASSLSLTRDLGAQYF
TGTGCCAGCAGTTTATCCCTGACCAGGGACCTCGGGGCCCAGTACTTC
>TRBD1|.|TRBV12-3/TRBV12-4|TRBJ2-1
CASSRLETGGNEQFF
TGTGCCAGCAGCCGACTTGAGACAGGGGGCAATGAGCAGTTCTTC
>.|.|TRBV5-6|TRBJ2-7
CASSLWTDSYEQYF
TGTGCCAGCAGCTTATGGACGGACTCCTACGAGCAGTACTTC
>.|.|TRBV24-1|TRBJ1-4
CATGTATNEKLFF
TGTGCCACCGGAACAGCGACTAATGAAAAACTGTTTTTT
>.|.|TRBV24-1|TRBJ2-4
CATSGPGQSIQYF
TGTGCCACCAGTGGTCCCGGCCAGAGCATTCAGTACTTC
>.|.|TRBV28|TRBJ1-2
CASSRGAGGYTF
TGTGCCAGCAGCCGTGGGGCCGGGGGCTACACCTTC
>.|.|TRBV10-3|TRBJ1-2
CATLDSYGYTF
TGTGCCACCCTCGACAGCTATGGCTACACCTTC
>.|.|TRBV7-3|TRBJ2-5
CASSPEGGPTQYF
TGTGCCAGCAGTCCCGAGGGGGGCCCGACCCAGTACTTC
>TRBD2|.|TRBV19|TRBJ2-2
CASTYVGLAGGRHTGELFF
TGTGCCAGTACCTACGTCGGACTAGCGGGGGGGCGCCACACCGGGGAGCTGTTTTTT
>.|.|TRBV7-9|TRBJ2-1
CASSLAGYEQFF
TGTGCCAGCAGCTTAGCTGGATATGAGCAGTTCTTC
>.|.|TRBV9|TRBJ2-5
CASSVGGEETQYF
TGTGCCAGCAGCGTAGGGGGGGAAGAGACCCAGTACTTC
>.|.|TRBV5-6|TRBJ2-5
CASSLAEGRAETQYF
TGTGCCAGCAGCTTAGCGGAGGGCCGGGCAGAGACCCAGTACTTC
>TRBD2|.|TRBV10-2|TRBJ2-5
CATDSGEGTQYF
TGCGCCACCGACAGCGGGGAGGGGACCCAGTACTTC
>TRBD2|.|TRBV28|TRBJ2-3
CASSLSAGVPDTQYF
TGTGCCAGCAGTTTATCAGCGGGAGTCCCAGATACGCAGTATTTT
>.|.|TRBV6-6|TRBJ2-4
CASRDGKNIQYF
TGTGCCAGCAGAGACGGAAAAAACATTCAGTACTTC
>.|.|TRBV20-1|TRBJ1-2
CSARGDGDNYGYTF
TGCAGTGCTAGGGGGGACGGTGATAACTATGGCTACACCTTC
>.|.|TRBV5-8|TRBJ1-4
CASLGLTTNEKLFF
TGTGCCAGCCTGGGGCTAACAACTAATGAAAAACTGTTTTTT
>.|.|TRBV14|TRBJ1-1
CASSCVVGGTEAFF
TGTGCCAGCAGTTGTGTCGTCGGGGGGACTGAAGCTTTCTTT
>TRBD1|.|TRBV13|TRBJ2-1
CASSPAGQGNNEQFF
TGTGCCAGCAGCCCCGCGGGACAGGGGAACAATGAGCAGTTCTTC
>.|.|TRBV6-6|TRBJ1-5
CASSYSRQPQHF
TGTGCCAGCAGTTACTCACGACAGCCCCAGCATTTT
>TRBD1|.|TRBV9|TRBJ1-1
CASSVQGAGTEAFF
TGTGCCAGCAGCGTACAGGGGGCAGGAACTGAAGCTTTCTTT
>.|.|TRBV3-1|TRBJ2-2
CASSQDGEPGELFF
TGTGCCAGCAGCCAAGACGGGGAGCCGGGGGAGCTGTTTTTT
>.|.|TRBV20-1|TRBJ2-7
CSAPPVRYF
TGCAGTGCTCCCCCAGTTCGGTACTTC
>.|.|TRBV9|TRBJ2-7
CASSVAGAAKEQYF
TGTGCCAGCAGCGTAGCAGGGGCGGCGAAAGAGCAGTACTTC
>.|once|TRBV9|TRBJ1-2
CASSVAGTANYGYTF
TGTGCCAGCAGCGTAGCTGGGACGGCGAACTATGGCTACACCTTC
>.|.|TRBV27|TRBJ2-3
CASSFGPGNTQYF
TGTGCCAGCAGTTTTGGGCCGGGAAACACGCAGTATTTT
>TRBD1|.|TRBV7-2|TRBJ2-1
CASSLAQGNNEQFF
TGTGCCAGCAGCTTAGCACAGGGGAACAATGAGCAGTTCTTC
>TRBD2|.|TRBV7-9|TRBJ2-1
CASSLMPGLGTYNEQFF
TGTGCCAGCAGTTTAATGCCGGGACTAGGAACCTACAATGAGCAGTTCTTC
>.|.|TRBV3-1|TRBJ2-7
CASSQDGGDEQYF
TGTGCCAGCAGCCAAGATGGCGGGGACGAGCAGTACTTC
>.|.|TRBV6-2/TRBV6-3|TRBJ2-7
CASSYGRGSYEQYF
TGTGCCAGCAGTTACGGGCGGGGCTCCTACGAGCAGTACTTC
>.|once|TRBV3-1|TRBJ1-1
CASSQVQGGTEAFF
TGTGCCAGCAGCCAAGTACAGGGCGGCACTGAAGCTTTCTTT
>.|.|TRBV27|TRBJ1-3
CASSLIAGNTIYF
TGTGCCAGCAGTCTAATAGCTGGAAACACCATATATTTT
>.|.|TRBV25-1|TRBJ1-1
CASSAGRESAEAFF
TGTGCCAGCAGTGCCGGACGGGAGTCCGCTGAAGCTTTCTTT
>.|.|TRBV7-3|TRBJ2-3
CASRDGSTDTQYF
TGTGCCAGCAGGGATGGGAGCACAGATACGCAGTATTTT
>TRBD1|.|TRBV2|TRBJ1-2
CASSEGTGYGYTF
TGTGCCAGCAGTGAAGGGACAGGCTATGGCTACACCTTC
>.|.|TRBV7-9|TRBJ2-1
CASSSTGYSYNEQFF
TGTGCCAGCAGCAGCACAGGCTATTCCTACAATGAGCAGTTCTTC
>TRBD2|.|TRBV28|TRBJ2-1
CASSCVGGLAGGYNEQFF
TGTGCCAGCAGTTGCGTTGGAGGGCTAGCGGGGGGTTACAATGAGCAGTTCTTC
>.|.|TRBV7-9|TRBJ2-1
CASSPTRGIRYNEQFF
TGTGCCAGCAGCCCTACCAGGGGAATTAGGTACAATGAGCAGTTCTTC